This entry lists 28 T cell receptor beta chains sequenced from one sample in a study of cytotoxic CD8 clonotypes in ibrutinib-treated CLL. Profiled with immunoSEQ multiplex PCR; TCRdb holds only in-frame clones, not every one. The repertoire has about 200,000 clones, over 65% of them found once; the top ten carry roughly 6.4%. The specimen comprised PBMCs, sampled after 12 months of ibrutinib treatment. Receptor source: a human donor with chronic lymphocytic leukemia.

The chain links TRBV6-6 to TRBJ1-1; D might be TRBD1 (6 bases). The CDR3 extends over 15 amino acids. The V end lost 7 bases, the J end lost 5 bases, and 20 bases lay between the germline ends. The V gene's germline CDR1 is MNHNY and CDR2 SVGAGI (reference sequence). CDR3 DNA sequence: TGTGCCAGCATCAAAAGGAGGGGGGATGGAACTGAAGCTTTCTTT. It translates to CASIKRRGDGTEAFF.

The CDR3 nucleotides read TGTGCCAGCAGCTTAGATTGGGGAGGAAACACCATATATTTT. This translates into CASSLDWGGNTIYF. The chain combines TRBV7-2 with TRBJ1-3, with D hard to call. V lost 1 base and J 4 bases, leaving 8 bases between the germline ends. Per the germline V gene, CDR1 is SGHTA and CDR2 is FQGNSA. This CDR3 has 14 amino acids.

This chain connects TRBV15 to TRBJ1-1, with TRBD1 as a possible D gene (5 bases). Trimming left V 0 bases short and J 4 bases short, with 15 bases between. The CDR3 has 16 residues. The germline V gene encodes CDR1 LNHNV and CDR2 YYDKDF (reference sequence). CDR3: CATSRDLGLNPTEAFF. The CDR3 DNA is TGTGCCACCAGCAGAGATTTGGGGCTTAATCCCACTGAAGCTTTCTTT. The whole variable domain, remainder taken from reference TRBV15 and TRBJ1-1, is DAMVIQNPRYQVTQFGKPVTLSCSQTLNHNVMYWYQQKSSQAPKLLFHYYDKDFNNEADTPDNFQSRRPNTSFCFLDIRSPGLGDTAMYLCATSRDLGLNPTEAFFGQGTRLTVV.

The chain has TRBV7-2 and TRBJ2-1; D uncertain. V shed 4 bases and J shed 1 base, with 11 bases lying between them. The germline CDR1 and CDR2 sequences are SGHTA and FQGNSA. This CDR3 has 15 residues. CDR3 loop: CASSSSLISYNEQFF. Written as DNA, the CDR3 is TGTGCCAGCAGCTCTAGTTTAATTTCCTACAATGAGCAGTTCTTC.

The chain uses TRBV7-6 and TRBJ2-2; D tentatively reads TRBD1 or TRBD2 (6 bases each). This CDR3 has 14 residues. V lost 3 bases, J lost 2 bases, and 7 bases lay in between. Germline V gene data show CDR1 as SGHVS and CDR2 as FNYEAQ. The CDR3 region has the DNA TGTGCCAGCAGCTTGGGGGGCAACACCGGGGAGCTGTTTTTT. It translates to CASSLGGNTGELFF.

This chain uses TRBV19 with TRBJ1-2; D remains ambiguous. The CDR3 sequence is 14 residues long. V lost 9 bases, J lost 1 base, and 15 bases lay in between. The germline V gene has CDR1 LNHDA and CDR2 SQIVND (reference sequence). CDR3 in amino acids: CASRPPGDNYGYTF. The CDR3 DNA is TGTGCCAGCCGGCCCCCAGGAGATAACTATGGCTACACCTTC.

V and J are TRBV6-1 and TRBJ1-2, with no clear D. V was pared by 0 bases and J by 5 bases, with 13 bases between. This CDR3 contains 15 residues. Germline V CDR1 and CDR2: MNHNS, SASEGT. The CDR3 coding sequence is TGTGCCAGCAGTGAAGCTTCGGGGAGAGTTTATGGCTACACCTTC. It encodes CASSEASGRVYGYTF.

The rearrangement joins TRBV18 to TRBJ1-2; perhaps TRBD1 as D (5 bases). The CDR3 runs 14 residues. Germline CDR1 is KGHSH and CDR2 is LQKENI. V lost 5 bases, J lost 5 bases, and 15 bases lay in between. CDR3 protein: CASSGAGTEYGYTF. For the CDR3, the DNA is TGTGCCAGCTCAGGCGCCGGGACGGAATATGGCTACACCTTC.

V gene TRBV4-2 combines with J gene TRBJ1-2; the D gene is possibly TRBD1 (6 bases). CDR1 and CDR2 (germline): LGHNA, YNFKEQ. The CDR3 runs 15 residues. Trimming took off 0 bases at V and 5 bases at J, with 13 bases between the two ends. CDR3 DNA: TGTGCCAGCAGCCAAGATCTGGGGGCGCGGTATGGCTACACCTTC. As protein: CASSQDLGARYGYTF.

The gene calls are TRBV7-2 and TRBJ2-4; 7 bases line up with TRBD2. This CDR3 is built from 16 residues. CDR1 is SGHTA and CDR2 is FQGNSA in the germline V gene. The J segment lost 3 bases and the V segment lost 1 base, leaving 6 bases of the junction unmatched. The CDR3 here is CASSLGGSGVKNIQYF. The CDR3 DNA sequence: TGTGCCAGCAGCTTAGGCGGGAGTGGGGTCAAAAACATTCAGTACTTC. Drawing the rest from reference TRBV7-2 and TRBJ2-4, the complete variable domain is GAGVSQSPSNKVTEKGKDVELRCDPISGHTALYWYRQSLGQGLEFLIYFQGNSAPDKSGLPSDRFSAERTGGSVSTLTIQRTQQEDSAVYLCASSLGGSGVKNIQYFGAGTRLSVL.

This clone was found many times. The chain uses TRBV5-1 and TRBJ1-5; the D gene is possibly TRBD1 (6 bases). Trimming removed 4 bases at V and 6 bases at J, with 20 bases between. There are 16 residues in the CDR3. From germline, CDR1 is SGHRS and CDR2 YFSETQ. CDR3 region: CASSRPRQGLSQPQHF. The DNA for the CDR3 is TGCGCCAGCAGCCGACCGAGGCAGGGGCTCTCTCAGCCCCAGCATTTT.

V gene TRBV2 combines with J gene TRBJ2-7, with TRBD2 identical over 7 bases. Germline CDR1 is SNHLY and CDR2 is FYNNEI. The CDR3 loop spans 15 amino acids. V lost 1 base, J lost 3 bases, and 6 bases stayed unmatched. Written as DNA, the CDR3 is TGTGCCAGCAGTGAAGTTAACCGGGACTACTACGAGCAGTACTTC. Its translation: CASSEVNRDYYEQYF. Looking up the rest from reference TRBV2 and TRBJ2-7 gives the full variable domain: EPEVTQTPSHQVTQMGQEVILRCVPISNHLYFYWYRQILGQKVEFLVSFYNNEISEKSEIFDDQFSVERPDGSNFTLKIRSTKLEDSAMYFCASSEVNRDYYEQYFGPGTRLTVT.

This clone has more than one count but fewer than ten. The chain is built from TRBV19 and TRBJ2-6; D remains ambiguous. There are 15 residues in the CDR3. Trimming shortened V by 6 bases and J by 2 bases, and 11 bases separated the two germline ends. Germline V CDR1 and CDR2: LNHDA, SQIVND (reference sequence). This chain's CDR3 is CASSHFPTGANVLTF. CDR3 coding DNA: TGTGCCAGTAGCCATTTTCCTACTGGGGCCAACGTCCTGACTTTC.

This rearrangement joins TRBV27 to TRBJ2-7, with 8 nucleotides matching TRBD1. From germline, CDR1 is MNHEY and CDR2 SMNVEV (reference sequence). This CDR3 comprises 14 residues. After removal of 8 bases from V and 7 bases from J, the junction contained 13 bases not matched to a gene. The CDR3 DNA reads TGTGCCAGCTCTAAGGGGACAGGACTGAATGAGCAGTACTTC. The encoded protein is CASSKGTGLNEQYF.

The V and J genes are TRBV11-1 and TRBJ2-7, with D perhaps TRBD1 (6 bases). Trimming cost V 4 bases and J 12 bases, with 25 bases left between them. The CDR3 covers 15 residues. Germline V CDR1 and CDR2: SGHAT, FQDESV (reference sequence). CDR3 residues: CASSSRQELSGMAYF. The CDR3, as DNA: TGTGCCAGCAGCTCCAGACAGGAACTCTCCGGGATGGCGTACTTC. Full variable domain (outside the CDR3, taken from reference TRBV11-1 and TRBJ2-7): EAEVAQSPRYKITEKSQAVAFWCDPISGHATLYWYRQILGQGPELLVQFQDESVVDDSQLPKDRFSAERLKGVDSTLKIQPAELGDSAMYLCASSSRQELSGMAYFGPGTRLTVT.

This clone was observed a handful of times. The rearrangement uses TRBV10-3 and TRBJ1-1; tentatively, D is TRBD1 (5 bases). With 0 bases removed from V and 1 base from J, the gap between germline ends came to 9 bases. This CDR3 spans 15 amino acids. Germline CDR1 ENHRY, CDR2 SYGVKD. Here the CDR3 DNA reads TGTGCCATCAGTGAGTCCCTCAGGGCGAACACTGAAGCTTTCTTT. It is translated as CAISESLRANTEAFF.

This clone was detected a few times. The chain joins TRBV5-1 to TRBJ2-5, with D hard to call. The CDR3 is made up of 13 amino acids. Trimming removed 1 base at V and 2 bases at J, with 6 bases between. Germline-derived CDR1 and CDR2 are SGHRS and YFSETQ. Written as DNA, the CDR3 is TGCGCCAGCAGCTTGAACGGTCAAGAGACCCAGTACTTC. It encodes CASSLNGQETQYF.

The J gene is TRBJ2-6, the V gene TRBV28; TRBD1 is a possible D gene (5 bases). Germline V gene lookup returns CDR1 MDHEN and CDR2 SYDVKM. The CDR3 runs to 16 residues. With 1 base removed from V and 1 base from J, the gap between germline ends came to 8 bases. CDR3 sequence: CASSLLTASGANVLTF. For the CDR3, the DNA is TGTGCCAGCAGTTTATTGACAGCGTCTGGGGCCAACGTCCTGACTTTC.

This chain uses TRBV7-2 with TRBJ2-3; 7 nucleotides align to TRBD2. The junction had 7 bases not matched to a gene; V was cut back by 5 bases and J by 5 bases. The germline V gene has CDR1 SGHTA and CDR2 FQGNSA. The CDR3 is made up of 14 amino acids. This CDR3 reads CASSMGGVRDTQYF. DNA for the CDR3: TGTGCCAGCAGCATGGGGGGGGTAAGAGATACGCAGTATTTT.

The chain couples TRBV7-9 to TRBJ1-2, with a weak D call TRBD1 (6 bases). Between the trimmed V and J ends, which lost 5 bases and 1 base, there was a span of 17 bases. Germline V CDR1 and CDR2: SEHNR, FQNEAQ (reference sequence). The length of the CDR3 is 16 residues. The CDR3 DNA follows: TGTGCCAGCAGCCACCGGACAGTGGATCATAACTATGGCTACACCTTC. Its protein is CASSHRTVDHNYGYTF.

The chain combines TRBV6-5 with TRBJ1-5; D not certain. The V end was cut by 2 bases, the J end by 2 bases, with 10 bases between. Germline V gene sequence: CDR1 MNHEY, CDR2 SVGAGI. This CDR3 has 15 residues. The CDR3 region has the DNA TGTGCCAGCAGTTACCACCGGGGTGGCAATCAGCCCCAGCATTTT. Protein sequence: CASSYHRGGNQPQHF.

The chain has TRBV7-3 and TRBJ2-2; TRBD2 aligns across 14 bases. CDR3 length: 19 residues. Germline-derived CDR1 and CDR2 are SGHTA and FQGTGA. J was trimmed by 0 bases and V by 3 bases; bases with no gene match: 6. In nucleotides, the CDR3 is TGTGCCAGCAGCTTCAGGACTAGCGGGAGGAGGGCGAACACCGGGGAGCTGTTTTTT. As protein: CASSFRTSGRRANTGELFF.

Details on this clone: As the CDR3 is not closed by the conserved phenylalanine or tryptophan, this likely results from a read error. Because the CDR3's place on the DNA is in doubt, the DNA is left out and the CDR3 is given as listed by TCRdb. This chain joins TRBV5-1 and TRBJ2-7. The germline CDR1 and CDR2 sequences are SGHRS and YFSETQ. The CDR3 length equals 10 residues, ends included. CDR3 in amino acids: CASSFGNWII.

The V and J genes are TRBV7-8 and TRBJ1-5; perhaps TRBD1 as D (6 bases). Germline V gives CDR1 SGHVS, CDR2 FQNEAQ. Trimming removed 6 bases from V and 5 bases from J, with 17 bases in between. This CDR3 is 15 amino acids long. CDR3 nucleotide sequence: TGTGCCAGCAGGGTTACCGGGACACTGGATCAGCCCCAGCATTTT. This encodes CASRVTGTLDQPQHF.

This clone was observed once. The gene calls are TRBV2 and TRBJ1-2, with TRBD1 as a possible D gene (5 bases). There are 13 residues in the CDR3. Germline-derived CDR1 and CDR2 are SNHLY and FYNNEI. V shed 3 bases and J shed 5 bases, with 10 bases lying between them. The CDR3 DNA is TGTGCCAGCAGTGACAGGGAACTTTATGGCTACACCTTC. The encoded protein is CASSDRELYGYTF.

This clone was detected only a few times. The chain recombines TRBV7-2 with TRBJ2-7; D possibly uses TRBD1 or TRBD2 (6 bases each). The CDR3 is 13 residues long. Trimming removed 6 bases from V and 5 bases from J, with 14 bases in between. From germline, CDR1 is SGHTA and CDR2 FQGNSA. The CDR3 DNA is TGTGCCAGCAGTCTTAAGGGGGGAAACGAGCAGTACTTC. This encodes CASSLKGGNEQYF.

The rearrangement joins TRBV27 to TRBJ1-6; possibly TRBD1 for D (6 bases). V dropped 3 bases and J dropped 5 bases, with 17 bases sitting between them. CDR1 is MNHEY, CDR2 SMNVEV, per germline (reference sequence). There are 17 residues in the CDR3. This CDR3 reads CASSFLGVGQDNSPLHF. CDR3 DNA sequence: TGTGCCAGCAGTTTTCTGGGTGTGGGACAAGATAATTCACCCCTCCACTTT.

The V gene is TRBV5-1, the J gene TRBJ2-3; no reliable D call. CDR3 length: 16 amino acids. V was shortened by 0 bases and J by 0 bases, with 11 bases between the two germline ends. Germline-derived CDR1 and CDR2 are SGHRS and YFSETQ. This CDR3 reads CASSLVRGTSTDTQYF. In nucleotides, the CDR3 is TGCGCCAGCAGCTTGGTTCGCGGAACTAGCACAGATACGCAGTATTTT.